The 17 T cell receptor beta chains presented below share a single source sample, sequenced in a study of CD8 T cell repertoires and HIV-1 epitope variants. TCRdb keeps only in-frame clones here, not all; method: immunoSEQ multiplex PCR. Here the sample spans about 5,600 clones, about 60% being singletons. These receptors' targets are unknown. Source material: cultured CD8+ T cells derived from PBMCs. The receptors derive from a male donor with HIV.

This clone was found once. The V and J genes are TRBV6-5 and TRBJ2-7, with 8 bases identical to TRBD1. From germline, CDR1 is MNHEY and CDR2 SVGAGI. The CDR3 totals 15 residues. The V segment lost 5 bases and the J segment 2 bases; nucleotides outside the gene matches: 8. CDR3 region: CASSLNGQGPYEQYF. CDR3 DNA: TGTGCCAGCAGTCTGAACGGACAGGGCCCCTACGAGCAGTACTTC.

The chain carries TRBV28 and TRBJ2-7, with D perhaps matching TRBD1 or TRBD2 (5 bases each). The CDR3 is 14 amino acids. The germline V gene has CDR1 MDHEN and CDR2 SYDVKM. Trimming took 5 bases from V and 2 from J, leaving 13 bases between them. The DNA of the CDR3 is TGTGCCAGCAGTCTCTCGGGACGCGCCTACGAGCAGTACTTC. It yields the protein CASSLSGRAYEQYF.

This clone was seen a few times. The chain couples TRBV7-8 to TRBJ1-5; 12 nucleotides match TRBD1. Looked up from germline, CDR1 is SGHVS and CDR2 is FQNEAQ. V shed 5 bases, J shed 7 bases, and the junction held 12 bases outside the gene matches. This CDR3 contains 17 residues. CDR3 amino acids: CASSPGTGGGIVQPQHF. CDR3 DNA sequence: TGTGCCAGCAGCCCCGGGACAGGGGGCGGAATAGTACAGCCCCAGCATTTT. Looking up the rest from reference TRBV7-8 and TRBJ1-5 gives the full variable domain: GAGVSQSPRYKVAKRGQDVALRCDPISGHVSLFWYQQALGQGPEFLTYFQNEAQLDKSGLPSDRFFAERPEGSVSTLKIQRTQQEDSAVYLCASSPGTGGGIVQPQHFGDGTRLSIL.

The chain links TRBV5-1 to TRBJ1-2; weak D call: TRBD1 (5 bases). Germline-derived CDR1 and CDR2 are SGHRS and YFSETQ. There are 17 residues in the CDR3. V lost 4 bases to trimming and J lost 4 bases, with 23 bases between them. The DNA of the CDR3 is TGCGCCAGCAGCCACAGGACCGGGACCGTCAATTTCTATGGCTACACCTTC. This gives the protein CASSHRTGTVNFYGYTF.

The chain combines TRBV6-5 with TRBJ2-3; D gene ambiguous. The CDR3 spans 13 residues. V was cut by 0 bases and J by 2 bases, with 3 bases left in between. Germline CDR1 reads MNHEY; CDR2 reads SVGAGI. CDR3 DNA sequence: TGTGCCAGCAGTTACTCTAACACAGATACGCAGTATTTT. Protein sequence: CASSYSNTDTQYF.

The gene calls are TRBV9 and TRBJ2-5, with 8 bases matching TRBD2. There are 15 residues in the CDR3. V shed 4 bases and J 1 base; nucleotides not matched to a gene: 6. From germline, CDR1 is SGDLS and CDR2 YYNGEE. CDR3 sequence: CASSLSSGIQETQYF. CDR3 bases: TGTGCCAGCAGCCTCAGTAGCGGGATCCAAGAGACCCAGTACTTC.

The chain is built from TRBV6-1 and TRBJ2-7, with 7 bases matching TRBD2. The V and J ends lost 0 bases and 2 bases, in that order; junction bases with no gene match: 10. The CDR3 loop spans 17 amino acids. Germline V gene sequence: CDR1 MNHNS, CDR2 SASEGT. For the CDR3, the DNA is TGTGCCAGCAGTGAAGCAAATGGGCTAGCGGAAACCTACGAGCAGTACTTC. Its protein product is CASSEANGLAETYEQYF.

The V and J genes are TRBV13 and TRBJ2-7, with D perhaps TRBD1 or TRBD2 (5 bases each). Germline V gene sequence: CDR1 PRHDT, CDR2 FYEKMQ (reference sequence). The CDR3 totals 16 residues. Trimming removed 3 bases from V and 0 bases from J, with 15 bases in between. The CDR3 DNA reads TGTGCCAGCAGCTTGGGACCGCCGACTGCCTCCTACGAGCAGTACTTC. It is translated as CASSLGPPTASYEQYF.

V and J are TRBV7-9 and TRBJ2-5, with D possibly being TRBD2 (6 bases). There are 14 residues in the CDR3. CDR1 is SEHNR, CDR2 FQNEAQ, per germline (reference sequence). Trimming took 1 base from V and 1 from J, leaving 7 bases between them. The CDR3 loop is CASSLVEGQETQYF. The DNA of the CDR3 is TGTGCCAGCAGCTTAGTGGAGGGCCAAGAGACCCAGTACTTC.

The chain joins TRBV28 to TRBJ2-5; D is unclear. Germline CDR1 and CDR2: MDHEN and SYDVKM. V lost 5 bases, J lost 4 bases, and 20 bases lay in between. This CDR3 has 16 amino acids. The CDR3 is CASSTPDTKWGETQYF. DNA of the CDR3: TGTGCCAGCAGTACCCCTGACACGAAGTGGGGAGAGACCCAGTACTTC.

This sequence joins TRBV5-6 and TRBJ2-3; TRBD2 is a possible D gene (6 bases). Germline CDR1 SGHDT, CDR2 YYEEEE. Trimming removed 4 bases at V and 3 bases at J, with 15 bases between. The CDR3 contains 15 residues. The CDR3 DNA follows: TGTGCCAGCAGCGGTGACGGGGGTCGTACAGATACGCAGTATTTT. It encodes CASSGDGGRTDTQYF.

The rearrangement links TRBV14 to TRBJ2-7; no clear D gene. CDR3 size: 12 residues. V shed 0 bases and J shed 3 bases, with 3 bases lying between them. Looked up from germline, CDR1 is SGHDN and CDR2 is FVKESK. The CDR3 reads CASSQDLYEQYF. The DNA for the CDR3 is TGTGCCAGCAGCCAAGACCTCTACGAGCAGTACTTC.

This sequence joins TRBV5-1 and TRBJ2-2; 8 nucleotides match TRBD1. Germline assignment: CDR1 SGHRS and CDR2 YFSETQ. The CDR3 is made up of 15 amino acids. Losses at the gene ends were 7 bases for V and 0 bases for J; bases not matched to a gene: 5. CDR3 residues: CASRMDRANTGELFF. The CDR3 nucleotides read TGCGCCAGCCGAATGGACAGGGCGAACACCGGGGAGCTGTTTTTT.

The chain joins TRBV28 to TRBJ1-5, with TRBD1 identical over 7 bases. Germline assignment: CDR1 MDHEN and CDR2 SYDVKM. The CDR3 has 15 amino acids. The CDR3 coding sequence is TGTGCGGTTTCAGGGGGGGTGTCGGGCAATCAGCCCCAGCATTTT. It specifies CAVSGGVSGNQPQHF.

V is TRBV28 and J is TRBJ1-1, with D unresolved. The CDR3 has 14 residues. The V and J ends lost 5 bases and 1 base respectively, with 11 bases between them. Germline values: CDR1 MDHEN, CDR2 SYDVKM. This chain's CDR3 is CASSPVLGNTEAFF. DNA for the CDR3: TGTGCCAGCAGTCCAGTGCTAGGGAACACTGAAGCTTTCTTT.

The rearrangement uses TRBV7-7 and TRBJ2-3; D remains ambiguous. The CDR3 runs 13 residues. Trimming took off 2 bases at V and 5 bases at J, with 8 bases between the two ends. CDR1 is SSHAT, CDR2 FNYEAQ, per germline (reference sequence). The DNA of the CDR3 is TGTGCCAGCAGCTTACGGCTTGGAGATACGCAGTATTTT. This gives the protein CASSLRLGDTQYF.

This clone was counted only a few times. This sequence joins TRBV5-8 and TRBJ1-4; D gene uncertain. In germline, CDR1 is SGHTS, CDR2 YDEGEE. With 5 bases removed from V and 7 bases from J, the gap between germline ends came to 15 bases. The CDR3 length is 14 residues. DNA for the CDR3: TGTGCCAGCAGTTCCGGGTTTCGAGGTGAAAAACTGTTTTTT. This encodes CASSSGFRGEKLFF.